The text below deals with one T cell receptor beta chain. Its antigen is unknown. No base quality information exists; no much larger clone differs at one position. TCRbeta CDR3 regions were amplified from genomic DNA by means of the immunoSEQ Assay, a bias-controlled multiplex PCR. Processing in the source paper ran as follows. The number of nucleated cells in each sample was estimated from the amplification of reference gene primers within the assay. To quantify the absolute abundance of each unique TCRbeta CDR3 rearrangement, sequence reads were collapsed and filtered. For each sample, productive Simpson clonality was calculated by taking the square root of Simpson's diversity index across productive rearrangements. The immuneACCESS repertoire file appears here via TCRdb, limited to in-frame rearrangements. These files lack a portion of the clones; in checked studies, under half of the deficit traces to unresolved V genes, and the cause of the others is not known. V and J calls and clone size are as listed in that table; D and trimming were resolved from the DNA. This sample comprises around 150,000 clones, approximately 95% of them detected only once. In total, the top ten clones hold about 2% of the sample.

At one collaborating source in Seattle, patients were enrolled during active infection and were followed longitudinally through the course of disease. Each collaborating institution followed its own protocols to collect whole blood in K2EDTA tubes. Collaborator samples were shipped for TCRbeta analysis as frozen whole blood, isolated PBMCs, or DNA extracted from either sample type. The CDR3 sequence holds 13 residues, the cysteine and phenylalanine included. The sequence is cut down to CDR3 DNA, 39 bases in frame from base 1. CDR1 and CDR2 were assigned from the germline V gene as SGDLS and YYNGEE. Trimming at the junction amounts to 6 bases on V and 3 bases on J, and the germline ends lie 12 bases apart. This sample was taken from a study of blood T cell repertoires in COVID-19 (dated by TCRdb to 2018 to 2020). For the wider study: Samples from collaborators originated in the United States, Italy and Spain and spanned both the acute and convalescent phases of COVID-19. The material from the prospective study consisted of cDNA or gDNA derived from T cells, B-cell-depleted T cells, or PBMCs. The dataset comprised deeply sampled blood TCRbeta repertoires from subjects exposed to, actively infected with, or recovered from COVID-19. The repertoires were made available in a free public database intended to serve as a resource for research on the immune response to SARS-CoV-2. The samples were drawn from two sources: the first 160 participants of the ongoing ImmuneRACE study, and 1,254 subjects contributed by 6 global collaborators. A de-identified subject ID, COVID-19 status, age in years and sex were almost always included in the sample metadata. HLA class I and class II types, where available, came from metadata supplied by the sample provider rather than from assay-based typing. Overall results and qualifications from the work: Clinical and demographic metadata were provided uncurated, with the amount varying by source and participant.

The specimen sequenced was peripheral blood. The rearranged chain carries TRBV9 and TRBJ1-2; the D segment could be TRBD1, given 6 matching bases. The receptor was derived from a woman aged 55-70 years with COVID-19, enrolled during active disease. CDR3 reads: CASTSGVDYGYTF. The nucleotides are TGTGCCAGCACCTCAGGGGTGGACTATGGCTACACCTTC.